This TCR beta chain was profiled in a study of T-cell reconstitution after alpha-beta-depleted transplantation in children. Trimming removed 3 bases from V and 0 bases from J, with 18 bases in between. The CDR3 totals 17 residues. Germline V gene sequence: CDR1 LGHNA, CDR2 YSLEER. During its preparation, the TCRbeta library received unique molecular identifiers. TCRdb reanalysed the PCR reads using MiXCR and keeps one entry per CDR3 protein. This sample has about 640,000 distinct CDR3 sequences, with roughly 15% found just once. This receptor was obtained from a human donor who donated a stem cell graft to a child with acute myeloid leukemia. The specimen was PBMCs from the stem cell graft donor, collected from the stem cell graft. The chain recombines TRBV4-3 with TRBJ2-7; possible D gene TRBD1, 5 bases. The CDR3 coding sequence is TGCGCCAGCAGCCATGAGTCACAGGCCGAAGGCTCCTACGAGCAGTACTTC. Amino acid sequence: CASSHESQAEGSYEQYF.